This is a list of T cell receptor beta chains from one sample in a study of identical twins. TCRdb used MiXCR to reprocess the 5' RACE reads, holding one entry per CDR3 protein. Here the sample spans 400,000 to 550,000 distinct CDR3 sequences, under 25% being singletons. This sample was also put to use in a study of T cells expressing NK-cell markers.

Sequences were obtained from CD4+ T cells sorted from blood. Receptor source: a woman under 30 in good health. The CDR3 runs from the conserved cysteine through the conserved F or W. A D gene is named only where the DNA matches it firmly.

V	D	J	CDR3
TRBV7-2	-	TRBJ2-1	CASSLTTHNEQFF
TRBV6-1	-	TRBJ2-7	CASSFDPYYEQYF
TRBV2	-	TRBJ2-7	CASGRSQGRPYEQYF
TRBV7-8	-	TRBJ2-7	CASSLMVLTGYEQYF
TRBV20-1	TRBD2	TRBJ2-7	CSARLTGGFSYEQYF
TRBV7-9	-	TRBJ1-3	CASSWGLLSGNTIYF
TRBV12-3/TRBV12-4	-	TRBJ2-2	CASSFSGSTGELFF
TRBV15	-	TRBJ1-5	CATSTLSQGFGAQPQHF
TRBV20-1	-	TRBJ1-5	CSASPSGFNQPQHF
TRBV4-3	-	TRBJ2-1	CASSQVALVPSGQFF
TRBV10-3	-	TRBJ1-5	CAISESGTLSNQPQHF
TRBV7-6	TRBD2	TRBJ2-7	CASSLAISGRGSYEQYF
TRBV5-1	-	TRBJ1-1	CASSVTGNTEAFF
TRBV5-1	-	TRBJ1-1	CASSLGRSGRSEAFF
TRBV12-3/TRBV12-4	-	TRBJ2-2	CASRPYMMTGELFF
TRBV20-1	TRBD2	TRBJ2-1	CSAEARTSGKPNEQFF
TRBV12-5	-	TRBJ1-2	CASGFSDRANYGYTF
TRBV27	TRBD2	TRBJ2-1	CASSLVAGGHEQFF
TRBV7-2	TRBD1	TRBJ2-1	CASSPDRVSLNEQFF
TRBV12-3/TRBV12-4	TRBD1	TRBJ1-2	CASGHRGGFVSYGYTF
TRBV12-3/TRBV12-4	-	TRBJ2-3	CASSPQRTDTQYF
TRBV20-1	-	TRBJ2-7	CSARSGSYEQYF
TRBV7-6	-	TRBJ1-4	CASSRRTLANEKLFF
TRBV20-1	-	TRBJ2-4	CSASPKNIQYF
TRBV29-1	-	TRBJ2-7	CSVSFSYEQYF
TRBV7-2	-	TRBJ1-1	CASSLMNGVSEAFF
TRBV12-3/TRBV12-4	-	TRBJ1-1	CASSLGGVHTEAFF
TRBV20-1	-	TRBJ2-7	CSARRSHDEQYF
TRBV20-1	-	TRBJ2-3	CSASVGATDTQYF
TRBV19	TRBD1	TRBJ2-1	CASSIDRAGGTEQFF
TRBV7-9	-	TRBJ2-1	CASSLSRGLYEQFF
TRBV5-5	-	TRBJ2-3	CASSFPDTQYF
TRBV20-1	TRBD1	TRBJ2-3	CSAQGAGDTQYF
TRBV19	-	TRBJ1-6	CASSLGLRLNNSPLHF
TRBV4-1	-	TRBJ2-7	CASSQERLGYEQYF
TRBV12-3/TRBV12-4	-	TRBJ2-3	CASSAQQRDTQYF
TRBV10-3	-	TRBJ1-4	CAISGVKAGTVNEKLFF
TRBV15	-	TRBJ1-5	CATTNQPQHF
TRBV5-6	-	TRBJ2-4	CASSLGRRGDIQYF
TRBV10-1	-	TRBJ2-3	CASSGGGIGTDTQYF
TRBV12-3/TRBV12-4	-	TRBJ2-1	CASSLSGSGFF
TRBV4-1	-	TRBJ2-2	CASSPRATITGELFF
TRBV6-1	TRBD1	TRBJ1-1	CASIHQGAYTEAFF
TRBV4-3	-	TRBJ2-6	CASSLEKRGTGANVLTF
TRBV4-3	-	TRBJ1-5	CASSQDDGGPQHF